This entry lists 10 T cell receptor beta chains sequenced from one sample in a study of T cells after yellow fever vaccination (dated by TCRdb to about 2019). The method behind the library was 5' RACE. Sequencing used an Illumina NovaSeq 6000. Starting from the raw public reads, TCRdb applied fastp trimming at Q25, assembled clones with MiXCR and retained in-frame beta chains. Rows matching on CDR3 protein sequence are summarized as one entry with the most common DNA and genes. The sample table records under 150,000 distinct CDR3 sequences; roughly 15% of these occur just once. The ten largest clonotypes hold roughly 44% of the sample. The treatment or condition label corresponds to: live attenuated yellow fever vaccine strain. This sample comprised CD8+ T cells sorted from PBMCs, obtained 5 days after the yellow fever booster vaccination. The receptors stem from a man aged 18-30 years who received the YFV17D yellow fever vaccine.

This clonotype was recorded a few times. The chain links TRBV29-1 to TRBJ2-1, with a tentative D call TRBD2 (5 bases). Trimming removed 3 bases from V and 4 bases from J, with 10 bases in between. The CDR3 totals 13 residues. The V gene's germline CDR1 is SQVTM and CDR2 ANQGSEA. The CDR3 sequence: CSVELAGYNEQFF. The CDR3 DNA reads as TGCAGCGTTGAGCTAGCCGGGTACAATGAGCAGTTCTTC.

This clonotype was detected only a few times. The V gene is TRBV10-3, the J gene TRBJ1-2, with D possibly matching TRBD1 (5 bases). The CDR3 consists of 18 residues. V gave up 0 bases and J gave up 0 bases, with 17 bases separating them. Germline V lookup: CDR1 ENHRY, CDR2 SYGVKD. In DNA form, the CDR3 reads TGTGCCATCAGTGAGTCTAGGGGCCTACCAAATCCTAACTATGGCTACACCTTC. It translates to CAISESRGLPNPNYGYTF.

There are a few counts of this clonotype. The chain employs TRBV6-5 and TRBJ1-2; D is perhaps TRBD1 (6 bases). V lost 6 bases to trimming and J lost 7 bases, with 18 bases between them. CDR1 is MNHEY and CDR2 is SVGAGI in the germline V gene. CDR3 length: 14 amino acids. The CDR3 DNA sequence: TGTGCCAGCAGAAGCGGACAGCTTGAGGGTGGCTACACCTTC. Translation: CASRSGQLEGGYTF.

This clonotype was counted between two and nine times. The rearrangement links TRBV7-9 to TRBJ2-1; 7 bases are a match to TRBD2. This CDR3 has 16 residues. With 1 base clipped from V and 4 bases from J, the junction kept 7 bases outside the gene matches. CDR1 and CDR2 (germline): SEHNR, FQNEAQ (reference sequence). CDR3 sequence (DNA): TGTGCCAGCAGCTTAGTTTGGGGGGGACCTTACAATGAGCAGTTCTTC. Amino acid sequence: CASSLVWGGPYNEQFF.

The CDR3 nucleotides read TGCGCCAGCAGCCCCACCGGGACAGCTGAAGCTTTCTTT. It specifies CASSPTGTAEAFF. The gene calls are TRBV4-1 and TRBJ1-1; 7 bases fit TRBD1. The germline V gene encodes CDR1 MGHRA and CDR2 YSYEKL. There are 13 residues in the CDR3. Unmatched junction bases numbered 5, after V lost 4 bases and J lost 6 bases.

The chain recombines TRBV13 with TRBJ2-1, with D uncertain. The ends were cut back, 2 bases at V and 10 bases at J, with 6 bases in the middle. CDR3 length equals 11 residues. Germline loops: CDR1 PRHDT, CDR2 FYEKMQ (reference sequence). In DNA form, the CDR3 reads TGTGCCAGCAGCTTAAGCCGGGAGCAGTTCTTC. Translating gives CASSLSREQFF.

This chain uses TRBV11-2 with TRBJ2-7; D remains ambiguous. CDR1 SGHAT and CDR2 FQNNGV come from the germline V gene. V shed 1 base and J shed 0 bases, with 10 bases lying between them. This CDR3 is built from 15 residues. The CDR3 loop reads CASSLGPVSSYEQYF. The CDR3 DNA reads as TGTGCCAGCAGCTTAGGGCCAGTTAGCTCCTACGAGCAGTACTTC.

This clonotype was recorded at least ten times. The rearrangement uses TRBV4-3 and TRBJ2-6; D might be TRBD1 (6 bases). Germline CDR1 is LGHNA and CDR2 is YSLEER. The CDR3 covers 14 residues. V dropped 3 bases and J dropped 5 bases, with 8 bases sitting between them. This CDR3 is CASSQGARANVLTF. The CDR3 DNA follows: TGCGCCAGCAGCCAGGGGGCCAGGGCCAACGTCCTGACTTTC.

This chain uses TRBV11-2 with TRBJ1-4; tentatively, D is TRBD1 (5 bases). The germline V gene encodes CDR1 SGHAT and CDR2 FQNNGV. This CDR3 comprises 14 residues. With 1 base removed from V and 7 bases from J, the gap between germline ends came to 10 bases. In DNA, the CDR3 is TGTGCCAGCAGCTTAGCGGGGGGAGGTGAAAAACTGTTTTTT. The encoded protein is CASSLAGGGEKLFF.

The genes are TRBV10-3 and TRBJ1-6; D might be TRBD1 (6 bases). Deletions cut 2 bases from V and 5 bases from J, with 13 bases between. The CDR3 loop spans 16 amino acids. CDR1 ENHRY and CDR2 SYGVKD come from the germline V gene. The CDR3 is CAISEAAGVDNSPLHF. Here the CDR3 DNA reads TGTGCCATCAGTGAGGCGGCAGGGGTGGATAATTCACCCCTCCACTTT.